This T cell receptor beta chain was profiled in a study of CD8+ T cells in alopecia areata. Treatment given: oral pan-JAK inhibitor, 5-10 mg twice daily. General study results and limits: Administration of tofacitinib significantly diminished scalp clonality and expanded CD8+ clones within the top 100. It was observed that many expanded lesional clones persisted in scalp and blood during tofacitinib.

Concerning this clone: Its specificity is not known. Within the sample, other DNA sequences also encode this same CDR3.

Trimming took off 3 bases at V and 5 bases at J, with 7 bases between the two ends. Per the germline V gene, CDR1 is DFQATT and CDR2 is SNEGSKA (reference sequence). The CDR3 spans 11 residues. cDNA prepared by RNA extraction and subsequent reverse transcription served as the template for sequencing. Clones were sequenced by immunoSEQ multiplex PCR, and TCRdb holds only the in-frame ones, with some missing. The sample contains more than 150,000 clones, about 60% of which appear only once. The gene calls are TRBV20-1 and TRBJ1-1; D gene uncertain. This specimen consisted of CD4+ T cells sorted from blood, obtained at week 4, from a patient treated with tofacitinib. This receptor was obtained from a human donor with alopecia areata. CDR3 loop: CSARDRTEAFF. CDR3 DNA sequence: TGCAGTGCTAGGGACCGGACTGAAGCTTTCTTT.